The 25 T cell receptor beta chains listed next were all sequenced from one sample in a study of blood T cell repertoires in COVID-19. Method: immunoSEQ multiplex PCR; TCRdb's copy keeps in-frame clones and lacks some. The top ten clones hold 4% of a sample with about 140,000 clones, around four fifths of them seen once. Sequences were obtained from peripheral blood. The receptors derive from a woman older than 75 with acute or convalescent COVID-19.

The chain uses TRBV10-2 and TRBJ2-3; D not certain. Germline V gives CDR1 WSHSY, CDR2 SAAADI. V was cut by 2 bases and J by 6 bases, with 6 bases left in between. The CDR3 has 12 residues. The CDR3 nucleotides are TGCGCCAGCAGTGAGGTCGGGGATACGCAGTATTTT. Its translation is CASSEVGDTQYF.

V and J are TRBV9 and TRBJ1-4, with D possibly matching TRBD1 (6 bases). This CDR3 is 16 amino acids long. The V gene lost 0 bases and the J gene lost 7 bases, with 16 bases spanning the gap. In germline, CDR1 is SGDLS, CDR2 YYNGEE. DNA for the CDR3: TGTGCCAGCAGCGTAGCCGGGGGGCAAAGGATTGAAAAACTGTTTTTT. Residues: CASSVAGGQRIEKLFF.

V is TRBV5-1 and J is TRBJ1-6; possibly TRBD1 for D (5 bases). The CDR3 consists of 16 residues. Trimming pared 3 bases from V and 6 bases from J, leaving 16 bases between. Germline V gene lookup returns CDR1 SGHRS and CDR2 YFSETQ. The CDR3 reads CASSSRVQGSNSPLHF. In DNA form, the CDR3 reads TGCGCCAGCAGCTCGAGAGTTCAGGGATCTAATTCACCCCTCCACTTT.

This clone has a count of ten or more. The gene calls are TRBV4-1 and TRBJ1-2; possibly TRBD1 for D (6 bases). The CDR3 contains 16 residues. Germline CDR1 reads MGHRA; CDR2 reads YSYEKL. V was clipped by 2 bases and J by 8 bases, with 21 bases between them. For the CDR3, the DNA is TGCGCCAGCAGCCAATCAATCTTACAGGGATTTATAGGCTACACCTTC. Its translation is CASSQSILQGFIGYTF.

The chain links TRBV28 to TRBJ1-4; 7 bases match TRBD1. Germline CDR1 MDHEN, CDR2 SYDVKM. This CDR3 has 15 amino acids. Unmatched junction bases numbered 8, after V lost 5 bases and J lost 5 bases. The CDR3 region has the DNA TGTGCCAGCAGTCCCGCGGACAGGTCCAATGAAAAACTGTTTTTT. The encoded protein is CASSPADRSNEKLFF.

The chain carries TRBV27 and TRBJ2-7, with a weak D call TRBD1 (6 bases). The CDR3 contains 14 residues. V lost 6 bases to trimming and J lost 2 bases, with 14 bases between them. CDR1 is MNHEY and CDR2 is SMNVEV in the germline V gene (reference sequence). The chain's CDR3 is CASRRGQWAYEQYF. The CDR3 DNA reads TGTGCCAGCAGACGGGGACAATGGGCCTACGAGCAGTACTTC.

The chain links TRBV2 to TRBJ1-5; 8 positions match TRBD1. Per germline, CDR1 SNHLY and CDR2 FYNNEI. V lost 2 bases and J lost 1; bases outside the gene matches: 10. There are 18 residues in the CDR3. CDR3: CASSELGTGLKSNQPQHF. CDR3 DNA sequence: TGTGCCAGCAGTGAATTAGGGACAGGTCTTAAGAGCAATCAGCCCCAGCATTTT.

The CDR3 reads CASSARTGASSTDTQYF. The CDR3 bases are TGTGCCAGCAGCGCTCGGACAGGGGCGAGTAGCACAGATACGCAGTATTTT. The chain couples TRBV7-9 to TRBJ2-3; 9 bases map to TRBD1. CDR3 length: 17 amino acids. Germline CDR1 SEHNR, CDR2 FQNEAQ (reference sequence). The ends lost 5 bases at V and 0 bases at J; junction bases unmatched: 9. The entire variable domain, with the rest obtained from reference TRBV7-9 and TRBJ2-3, is as follows: DTGVSQNPRHKITKRGQNVTFRCDPISEHNRLYWYRQTLGQGPEFLTYFQNEAQLEKSRLLSDRFSAERPKGSFSTLEIQRTEQGDSAMYLCASSARTGASSTDTQYFGPGTRLTVL.

This chain's CDR3 is CASSPGAQAYEQYF. The CDR3 nucleotides are TGTGCCAGCTCACCCGGAGCCCAAGCCTACGAGCAGTACTTC. The J gene is TRBJ2-7, the V gene TRBV18; D gene uncertain. Germline V CDR1 and CDR2: KGHSH, LQKENI. V was trimmed by 3 bases and J by 2 bases, leaving 11 bases between them. This CDR3 comprises 14 residues.

In its sample, this clone was seen a few times. The chain links TRBV11-2 to TRBJ2-6; D call uncertain. The CDR3 spans 14 residues. With 8 bases removed from V and 1 base from J, the gap between germline ends came to 9 bases. CDR1 is SGHAT, CDR2 FQNNGV, per germline. The CDR3 nucleotides read TGTGCCAGCTTCCGGGTGTCTGGGGCCAACGTCCTGACTTTC. Protein: CASFRVSGANVLTF.

The chain employs TRBV5-1 and TRBJ2-3; unclear D gene. The germline V gene encodes CDR1 SGHRS and CDR2 YFSETQ. The CDR3 contains 13 residues. V shed 4 bases and J shed 2 bases, with 8 bases lying between them. CDR3 DNA: TGCGCCAGCAGCCCGGGTTACACAGATACGCAGTATTTT. It translates to CASSPGYTDTQYF.

This clone turned up a few times. V usage is TRBV4-1 and J usage is TRBJ2-4; 13 bases fit TRBD2. The CDR3 spans 18 residues. The J segment lost 0 bases and the V segment lost 4 bases, leaving 6 bases of the junction unmatched. Germline values: CDR1 MGHRA, CDR2 YSYEKL. Written as DNA, the CDR3 is TGCGCCAGCAGCCCCGGACTAGCGGGGGACGTAGCCAAAAACATTCAGTACTTC. This gives the protein CASSPGLAGDVAKNIQYF.

V gene TRBV6-2 or TRBV6-3 combines with J gene TRBJ2-7, with 11 positions matching TRBD2. J gave up 3 bases and V 2 bases, and 9 bases lay outside the gene matches. This CDR3 has 17 residues. CDR1 and CDR2 (germline): MNHEY, SVGEGT. CDR3 DNA sequence: TGTGCCAGCAGTTACCTATCGGGACTAGCGGTCTTCTACGAGCAGTACTTC. It specifies CASSYLSGLAVFYEQYF.

The gene calls are TRBV28 and TRBJ1-5, with TRBD1 as a possible D gene (5 bases). CDR3 length: 15 residues. V lost 3 bases to trimming and J lost 4 bases, with 13 bases between them. The germline gives CDR1 MDHEN, CDR2 SYDVKM. CDR3 coding DNA: TGTGCCAGCAGTTTGCGGGGGGTTTGGAATCAGCCCCAGCATTTT. Translated: CASSLRGVWNQPQHF.

This chain uses TRBV30 with TRBJ2-7; D ambiguous. The CDR3 runs to 11 residues. Germline V gene lookup returns CDR1 GTSNPN and CDR2 SVGIG (reference sequence). Trimming took off 3 bases at V and 3 bases at J, with 6 bases between the two ends. CDR3 in DNA: TGTGCCTGGAGCCCCAACTACGAGCAGTACTTC. Translation gives CAWSPNYEQYF. The whole variable domain, remainder taken from reference TRBV30 and TRBJ2-7, is SQTIHQWPATLVQPVGSPLSLECTVEGTSNPNLYWYRQAAGRGLQLLFYSVGIGQISSEVPQNLSASRPQDRQFILSSKKLLLSDSGFYLCAWSPNYEQYFGPGTRLTVT.

The chain carries TRBV5-4 and TRBJ2-3; 7 nucleotides agree with TRBD2. The CDR3 is 15 residues long. Germline-derived CDR1 and CDR2 are SGHNT and YYREEE (reference sequence). V shed 4 bases, J shed 2 bases, and the junction held 7 bases outside the gene matches. DNA of the CDR3: TGTGCCAGCAGCCGATCTAGCGGAAACACAGATACGCAGTATTTT. Translation: CASSRSSGNTDTQYF.

In this sample, this clone turned up a few times. The chain carries TRBV28 and TRBJ2-2, with TRBD2 as a possible D gene (5 bases). V lost 6 bases and J 4 bases, leaving 24 bases between the germline ends. This CDR3 is built from 18 residues. Germline V gene lookup returns CDR1 MDHEN and CDR2 SYDVKM. The CDR3 nucleotides read TGTGCCAGCAGCCCCACTATTACTGGGCGGGTTTTCACCGGGGAGCTGTTTTTT. As protein: CASSPTITGRVFTGELFF.

The chain links TRBV5-4 to TRBJ2-3; a weak D match, TRBD1 (5 bases). This CDR3 contains 16 residues. V lost 4 bases to trimming and J lost 1 base, with 16 bases between them. The germline V gene encodes CDR1 SGHNT and CDR2 YYREEE (reference sequence). CDR3 loop: CASSPGWLRGTDTQYF. The DNA of the CDR3 is TGTGCCAGCAGCCCTGGGTGGCTCAGGGGCACAGATACGCAGTATTTT.

V gene TRBV5-1 combines with J gene TRBJ2-1; TRBD1 is a possible D gene (6 bases). The CDR3 contains 13 residues. The V gene lost 2 bases and the J gene lost 11 bases, with 14 bases spanning the gap. Germline CDR1 and CDR2: SGHRS and YFSETQ. CDR3 DNA sequence: TGCGCCAGCAGCTTTCTTTACAGGGATAAGCAGTTCTTC. This gives the protein CASSFLYRDKQFF.

This clone was seen only a few times. This rearrangement joins TRBV30 to TRBJ2-7; TRBD2 is a possible D gene (5 bases). CDR3 length: 11 residues. Germline V gene sequence: CDR1 GTSNPN, CDR2 SVGIG (reference sequence). V was clipped by 3 bases and J by 3 bases, with 6 bases between them. CDR3 coding DNA: TGTGCCTGGAGCGGGGACTACGAGCAGTACTTC. As protein: CAWSGDYEQYF.

The chain employs TRBV3-1 (or the pseudogene TRBV3-2) and TRBJ2-7; no definite D call. CDR3 length equals 12 residues. Germline values: CDR1 LGHDT, CDR2 YNNKEL (reference sequence). V lost 3 bases, J lost 2 bases, and 5 bases lay in between. CDR3 amino acids: CASSHRTYEQYF. CDR3 sequence (DNA): TGTGCCAGCAGCCACAGGACCTACGAGCAGTACTTC.

This chain uses TRBV2 with TRBJ2-3, with 13 nucleotides matching TRBD2. The germline V gene has CDR1 SNHLY and CDR2 FYNNEI. V lost 3 bases to trimming and J lost 4 bases; unmatched junction nucleotides: 4. The CDR3 consists of 16 residues. The CDR3 DNA reads as TGTGCCAGCAGTGATGGACTAGCGGGAGCTCCAGATACGCAGTATTTT. Encoded protein: CASSDGLAGAPDTQYF.

This clone has a single count. The V call is TRBV24-1, the J call TRBJ2-1; D possibly corresponds to TRBD2 (6 bases). Trimming took 1 base from V and 7 from J, leaving 10 bases between them. From germline, CDR1 is KGHDR and CDR2 SFDVKD. The CDR3 is made up of 14 amino acids. The CDR3 DNA follows: TGTGCCACCAGTGATTTACGGGGGAGAAATGAGCAGTTCTTC. Its protein product is CATSDLRGRNEQFF.

This sequence joins TRBV19 and TRBJ2-1, with D possibly being TRBD2 (5 bases). The CDR3 runs 15 residues. The germline V gene encodes CDR1 LNHDA and CDR2 SQIVND (reference sequence). Trimming cost V 5 bases and J 0 bases, with 11 bases left between them. In nucleotides, the CDR3 is TGTGCCAGTAGTCGGACTGTTAGCTCCTACAATGAGCAGTTCTTC. Its translation is CASSRTVSSYNEQFF. The full variable domain, with the rest looked up from reference TRBV19 and TRBJ2-1, is DGGITQSPKYLFRKEGQNVTLSCEQNLNHDAMYWYRQDPGQGLRLIYYSQIVNDFQKGDIAEGYSVSREKKESFPLTVTSAQKNPTAFYLCASSRTVSSYNEQFFGPGTRLTVL.

V usage is TRBV12-3 or TRBV12-4 and J usage is TRBJ2-2; D might be TRBD2 (6 bases). CDR3 length: 13 residues. Between the trimmed V and J ends, which lost 6 bases and 3 bases, there was a span of 8 bases. This chain's CDR3 is CASRWEDTGELFF. Here the CDR3 DNA reads TGTGCCAGCAGATGGGAGGACACCGGGGAGCTGTTTTTT.